These 27 T cell receptor beta chains were all obtained from the same sample, sequenced in a study of T-cell reconstitution after alpha-beta-depleted transplantation in children. The authors prepared the TCRbeta library with unique molecular identifiers. Each CDR3 protein gets one entry after TCRdb re-called the PCR reads with MiXCR. The data contain about 830,000 distinct CDR3 sequences, roughly 16% of them singletons. The sequenced sample was PBMCs, mostly from graft donor cells, obtained 360 days after TCRalphabeta/CD19-depleted stem cell transplant. All receptors derive from a male patient younger than 18 who had a stem cell transplant for acute lymphoblastic leukemia, so the T cells may come from the graft donor.

V is TRBV4-1 and J is TRBJ2-1; 8 bases map to TRBD1. Germline CDR1 is MGHRA and CDR2 is YSYEKL. The CDR3 extends over 18 amino acids. V was pared by 1 base and J by 4 bases, with 12 bases of the junction left unmatched. The CDR3 DNA follows: TGCGCCAGCAGCCAAGGCCGATTCCGACAGGGGAAGTACAATGAGCAGTTCTTC. Translating it yields CASSQGRFRQGKYNEQFF.

The rearrangement uses TRBV7-9 and TRBJ2-1; TRBD2 matches at 8 bases. From germline, CDR1 is SEHNR and CDR2 FQNEAQ (reference sequence). The CDR3 is 15 residues long. Losses at the gene ends were 2 bases for V and 8 bases for J; bases not matched to a gene: 8. Here the CDR3 reads CASSLFGRAFDEQFF. CDR3 sequence (DNA): TGTGCCAGCAGCTTATTCGGGAGGGCCTTCGATGAGCAGTTCTTC.

The table lists this clonotype with many counts. The rearrangement joins TRBV25-1 to TRBJ2-1, with D maybe TRBD2 (6 bases). Germline CDR1 reads MGHDK; CDR2 reads SYGVNS. The V gene lost 1 base and the J gene lost 4 bases, with 11 bases spanning the gap. This CDR3 is built from 15 residues. DNA of the CDR3: TGTGCCAGCAGTGAATGGAGGGCCCGGTACAATGAGCAGTTCTTC. Translation: CASSEWRARYNEQFF.

The chain has TRBV4-1 and TRBJ2-7; D gene ambiguous. CDR1 and CDR2 from the germline V gene are MGHRA and YSYEKL. The CDR3 consists of 16 residues. Trimming took off 0 bases at V and 6 bases at J, with 18 bases between the two ends. The CDR3 region is CASSQDRDTGFFEQYF. As DNA, the CDR3 is TGCGCCAGCAGCCAAGATCGCGACACCGGGTTTTTCGAGCAGTACTTC.

Ten or more counts support this clonotype. The rearrangement links TRBV29-1 to TRBJ2-3; D is undetermined. CDR1 and CDR2 from the germline V gene are SQVTM and ANQGSEA. V was clipped by 1 base and J by 5 bases, with 7 bases between them. The CDR3 has 12 residues. The CDR3 bases are TGCAGCGTTGAAGGGATAGAAGATACGCAGTATTTT. Translation gives CSVEGIEDTQYF.

Only a few counts were recorded for this clonotype. CDR3 in DNA: TGTGCCAGCGGCGCTACTAGCGCAGATACGCAGTATTTT. It is translated as CASGATSADTQYF. V usage is TRBV25-1 and J usage is TRBJ2-3, with TRBD2 matching 7 bases. The CDR3 is 13 residues long. Germline loops: CDR1 MGHDK, CDR2 SYGVNS. Trimming took 8 bases from V and 4 from J; bases not matched to a gene: 6.

Many counts were recorded for this clonotype. This rearrangement joins TRBV6-2 or TRBV6-3 to TRBJ2-3; the D is unclear. In germline, CDR1 is MNHEY, CDR2 SVGEGT. The length of the CDR3 is 16 residues. The V end lost 10 bases, the J end lost 3 bases, and 23 bases lay between the germline ends. The CDR3 loop is CATEPVRIVRTDTQYF. In DNA form, the CDR3 reads TGTGCCACCGAGCCTGTGCGGATCGTACGTACAGATACGCAGTATTTT.

The V and J genes are TRBV11-1 and TRBJ2-1; 10 bases match TRBD2. Germline CDR1 reads SGHAT; CDR2 reads FQDESV (reference sequence). The CDR3 covers 18 residues. V was pared by 5 bases and J by 6 bases, with 16 bases of the junction left unmatched. The DNA for the CDR3 is TGTGCCAGCAGCACCATACAGATCCTAGCGGGAGTGGGCAATGAGCAGTTCTTC. Its translation: CASSTIQILAGVGNEQFF.

The chain carries TRBV20-1 and TRBJ1-5; the D is unclear. V was shortened by 3 bases and J by 3 bases, with 9 bases between the two germline ends. CDR3 length: 13 residues. CDR1 is DFQATT and CDR2 is SNEGSKA in the germline V gene (reference sequence). CDR3 in amino acids: CSARDGLNQPQHF. CDR3 DNA: TGCAGTGCTAGGGACGGACTCAATCAGCCCCAGCATTTT.

This clonotype was observed many times. This chain joins TRBV5-1 and TRBJ2-1, with 14 bases aligning to TRBD2. The CDR3 has 16 residues. The V segment lost 0 bases and the J segment 7 bases; nucleotides outside the gene matches: 3. Germline V gene sequence: CDR1 SGHRS, CDR2 YFSETQ. The CDR3 sequence: CASSLAGLAGANEQFF. The CDR3 DNA reads as TGCGCCAGCAGCTTGGCGGGACTAGCGGGAGCGAATGAGCAGTTCTTC. The complete variable domain, with remaining parts taken from reference TRBV5-1 and TRBJ2-1, reads KAGVTQTPRYLIKTRGQQVTLSCSPISGHRSVSWYQQTPGQGLQFLFEYFSETQRNKGNFPGRFSGRQFSNSRSEMNVSTLELGDSALYLCASSLAGLAGANEQFFGPGTRLTVL.

V gene TRBV7-2 combines with J gene TRBJ2-7, with D possibly being TRBD2 (8 bases). Trimming cost V 2 bases and J 5 bases, with 19 bases left between them. From germline, CDR1 is SGHTA and CDR2 FQGNSA. The CDR3 is made up of 16 amino acids. Here the CDR3 reads CASSLSRTGGGHEQYF. In nucleotides, the CDR3 is TGTGCCAGCAGCTTAAGTCGAACGGGAGGGGGCCACGAGCAGTACTTC.

This clonotype was seen ten or more times. The chain combines TRBV10-3 with TRBJ2-2; weak D call: TRBD2 (6 bases). The CDR3 runs 16 residues. Deletions cut 4 bases from V and 4 bases from J, with 16 bases between. Per the germline V gene, CDR1 is ENHRY and CDR2 is SYGVKD. The CDR3 DNA reads TGTGCCATCAGTGGGGAGTCCGGGAGCGTCACCGGGGAGCTGTTTTTT. As protein: CAISGESGSVTGELFF.

This rearrangement joins TRBV20-1 to TRBJ1-2; TRBD1 matches at 8 bases. V lost 4 bases and J lost 4; bases outside the gene matches: 5. The germline V gene encodes CDR1 DFQATT and CDR2 SNEGSKA (reference sequence). There are 13 residues in the CDR3. The CDR3 reads CSATHRGAYGYTF. The CDR3 DNA sequence: TGCAGTGCTACCCACAGGGGGGCCTATGGCTACACCTTC.

V usage is TRBV5-1 and J usage is TRBJ1-1; weak D call: TRBD1 (5 bases). The germline gives CDR1 SGHRS, CDR2 YFSETQ. The germline V and J ends were trimmed by 0 bases and 6 bases, with 12 bases remaining between them. The CDR3 consists of 14 residues. CDR3 nucleotides: TGCGCCAGCAGCTTGGGGGGGGTGAAAGCTGAAGCTTTCTTT. It yields the protein CASSLGGVKAEAFF.

This clonotype was detected only a few times. The rearrangement joins TRBV29-1 to TRBJ1-4; TRBD1 might be the D (6 bases). V lost 5 bases and J 7 bases, leaving 14 bases between the germline ends. CDR1 SQVTM and CDR2 ANQGSEA come from the germline V gene. CDR3 length: 13 residues. The chain's CDR3 is CSVSQGLGEKLFF. The CDR3 DNA reads TGCAGCGTTTCACAGGGCCTGGGTGAAAAACTGTTTTTT.

The sample holds a few counts of this clonotype. This rearrangement joins TRBV5-1 to TRBJ2-1, with 9 bases identical to TRBD1. Per germline, CDR1 SGHRS and CDR2 YFSETQ. This CDR3 is 14 amino acids long. V shed 3 bases, J shed 6 bases, and the junction held 4 bases outside the gene matches. Here the CDR3 DNA reads TGCGCCAGCAGCTGGGGGACAGGGATCAATGAGCAGTTCTTC. It codes for CASSWGTGINEQFF.

The rearrangement links TRBV15 to TRBJ2-7; possible D gene TRBD1, 5 bases. V was cut by 0 bases and J by 7 bases, with 16 bases left in between. Germline values: CDR1 LNHNV, CDR2 YYDKDF (reference sequence). CDR3 length equals 15 residues. CDR3 nucleotides: TGTGCCACCAGCAGAGATGACTGGGAAGGGGAAGAGCAGTACTTC. Its translation: CATSRDDWEGEEQYF. The variable domain in full, with the rest retrieved from reference TRBV15 and TRBJ2-7, is DAMVIQNPRYQVTQFGKPVTLSCSQTLNHNVMYWYQQKSSQAPKLLFHYYDKDFNNEADTPDNFQSRRPNTSFCFLDIRSPGLGDTAMYLCATSRDDWEGEEQYFGPGTRLTVT.

This clonotype was seen repeatedly, ten times or more. The rearrangement uses TRBV19 and TRBJ2-5; TRBD1 is a possible D gene (6 bases). Germline assignment: CDR1 LNHDA and CDR2 SQIVND (reference sequence). This CDR3 has 15 residues. The V end lost 5 bases, the J end lost 4 bases, and 17 bases lay between the germline ends. CDR3 DNA: TGTGCCAGTAGTGCGTTGCTACAGGGTGGAGAGACCCAGTACTTC. It yields the protein CASSALLQGGETQYF.

The rearrangement joins TRBV6-1 to TRBJ2-1; TRBD2 agrees at 11 bases. J was trimmed by 7 bases and V by 5 bases; bases with no gene match: 7. The CDR3 extends over 15 amino acids. Germline V CDR1 and CDR2: MNHNS, SASEGT. CDR3: CASSQLAGDGNEQFF. The CDR3 DNA reads TGTGCCAGCAGTCAACTAGCGGGAGATGGGAATGAGCAGTTCTTC.

The chain joins TRBV5-1 to TRBJ1-4; D is undetermined. This CDR3 contains 15 residues. V was clipped by 1 base and J by 7 bases, with 14 bases between them. Germline lookup yields CDR1 SGHRS and CDR2 YFSETQ. In DNA, the CDR3 is TGCGCCAGCAGCTTGCTTCCTGGCGGTCCTGAAAAACTGTTTTTT. Translated: CASSLLPGGPEKLFF.

V usage is TRBV5-1 and J usage is TRBJ2-6; D call uncertain. This CDR3 comprises 15 residues. The germline V and J ends were trimmed by 1 base and 0 bases, with 5 bases remaining between them. Germline-derived CDR1 and CDR2 are SGHRS and YFSETQ. This CDR3 is CASSLIHSGANVLTF. CDR3 sequence (DNA): TGCGCCAGCAGCTTGATTCACTCTGGGGCCAACGTCCTGACTTTC.

The chain links TRBV11-1 to TRBJ2-1, with unresolved D. V was cut by 7 bases and J by 6 bases, with 13 bases left in between. From germline, CDR1 is SGHAT and CDR2 FQDESV (reference sequence). The CDR3 length is 13 residues. The CDR3 is CASNPFRGNEQFF. The DNA for the CDR3 is TGTGCCAGCAACCCCTTTCGAGGCAATGAGCAGTTCTTC.

V gene TRBV10-3 combines with J gene TRBJ2-3, with D tentatively TRBD1 (6 bases). V was cut by 11 bases and J by 1 base, with 25 bases left in between. Germline V gene lookup returns CDR1 ENHRY and CDR2 SYGVKD. The CDR3 has 17 residues. CDR3 region: CAAQGTVILARTDTQYF. CDR3 nucleotides: TGTGCCGCCCAGGGGACCGTTATCCTCGCCCGCACAGATACGCAGTATTTT.

This clonotype has more than one count but fewer than ten. J is TRBJ2-3 and V is TRBV7-6; 8 bases match TRBD1. The V gene end was trimmed by 2 bases and the J gene end by 4 bases; junction bases not matched to a gene: 14. Germline CDR1 is SGHVS and CDR2 is FNYEAQ. This CDR3 has 18 residues. CDR3 in DNA: TGTGCCAGCAGCTTATACCCTACAGGGGGAGATGGCCCAGATACGCAGTATTTT. Encoded protein: CASSLYPTGGDGPDTQYF.

In its sample, this clonotype was seen a few times. V gene TRBV24-1 combines with J gene TRBJ2-1, with D hard to call. Germline V gene sequence: CDR1 KGHDR, CDR2 SFDVKD. Trimming shortened V by 3 bases and J by 8 bases, and 19 bases separated the two germline ends. There are 16 residues in the CDR3. As DNA, the CDR3 is TGTGCCACCAGTGATCTTTCGGGCCTAGGTACGCATGAGCAGTTCTTC. The encoded protein is CATSDLSGLGTHEQFF.

This chain joins TRBV5-1 and TRBJ2-5; TRBD1 aligns across 8 bases. Germline CDR1 and CDR2: SGHRS and YFSETQ. The CDR3 has 16 amino acids. V was clipped by 0 bases and J by 1 base; unmatched bases: 5. The CDR3 nucleotides read TGCGCCAGCAGCTTGGGATTCACAGGGGGCCAAGAGACCCAGTACTTC. It encodes CASSLGFTGGQETQYF.

This chain links TRBV29-1 with TRBJ1-2; 8 bases are a match to TRBD1. V was pared by 0 bases and J by 6 bases, with 6 bases of the junction left unmatched. CDR3 size: 14 residues. Germline values: CDR1 SQVTM, CDR2 ANQGSEA. CDR3 loop: CSVEDGTGINGYTF. DNA of the CDR3: TGCAGCGTTGAAGATGGGACAGGAATCAATGGCTACACCTTC.